These 18 T cell receptor beta chains originate from one sample sequenced in a study of chemoradiotherapy in HPV16-positive cancers. The table came from immunoSEQ multiplex PCR; TCRdb's copy has only in-frame clones and leaves some out. The sample lists around 3,500 clones, approximately 93% seen once, with around 4% in the top ten. The sequenced sample was tumor tissue, obtained from a patient who underwent chemoradiotherapy. The receptors come from a human donor with HPV-associated anogenital cancer.

This clone was observed once. V and J are TRBV7-2 and TRBJ2-7; D unclear. This CDR3 is built from 12 residues. Germline V gene sequence: CDR1 SGHTA, CDR2 FQGNSA. V was shortened by 5 bases and J by 0 bases, with 5 bases between the two germline ends. CDR3 sequence (DNA): TGTGCCAGCAGCCCTCCCTCCTACGAGCAGTACTTC. It codes for CASSPPSYEQYF.

The chain uses TRBV4-2 and TRBJ2-5, with a tentative D call TRBD2 (6 bases). This CDR3 spans 14 amino acids. Germline V gene lookup returns CDR1 LGHNA and CDR2 YNFKEQ. The V end was cut by 4 bases, the J end by 2 bases, with 11 bases between. The CDR3 is CASSPTGDQETQYF. CDR3 in DNA: TGTGCCAGCAGCCCAACGGGAGATCAAGAGACCCAGTACTTC.

The chain combines TRBV5-4 with TRBJ2-3; TRBD1 matches at 8 bases. The CDR3 runs 18 residues. Germline CDR1 SGHNT, CDR2 YYREEE (reference sequence). V lost 1 base and J lost 0; bases outside the gene matches: 10. The DNA of the CDR3 is TGTGCCAGCAGCTTGTTGGACAGGGCCGCTCCTAGCACAGATACGCAGTATTTT. It specifies CASSLLDRAAPSTDTQYF.

This clone has a single count. The rearrangement uses TRBV6-1 and TRBJ2-7; maybe TRBD2 (6 bases). The germline V and J ends were trimmed by 2 bases and 4 bases, with 15 bases remaining between them. The length of the CDR3 is 15 residues. Germline lookup yields CDR1 MNHNS and CDR2 SASEGT. The CDR3 coding sequence is TGTGCCAGCAGTGAACGGCAGGAGGGCCGATACGAGCAGTACTTC. Its protein product is CASSERQEGRYEQYF.

The chain uses TRBV30 and TRBJ2-2; the match to TRBD2 covers 16 bases. In germline, CDR1 is GTSNPN, CDR2 SVGIG (reference sequence). Trimming removed 5 bases from V and 6 bases from J; junction bases left unmatched: 3. CDR3 length: 15 amino acids. The CDR3 region is CAWGTSGRAPGELFF. The CDR3 bases are TGTGCCTGGGGGACTAGCGGGAGGGCCCCCGGGGAGCTGTTTTTT. The variable domain in full, completed from reference TRBV30 and TRBJ2-2, reads SQTIHQWPATLVQPVGSPLSLECTVEGTSNPNLYWYRQAAGRGLQLLFYSVGIGQISSEVPQNLSASRPQDRQFILSSKKLLLSDSGFYLCAWGTSGRAPGELFFGEGSRLTVL.

The CDR3 protein is CASSLGGYSNQPQHF. The CDR3 nucleotides are TGTGCCAGCAGCTTAGGGGGTTATAGCAATCAGCCCCAGCATTTT. V gene TRBV7-9 combines with J gene TRBJ1-5; D is unresolved. The CDR3 loop spans 15 amino acids. Trimming left V 1 base short and J 0 bases short, with 7 bases between. Germline V gives CDR1 SEHNR, CDR2 FQNEAQ (reference sequence).

The chain combines TRBV19 with TRBJ1-1; possible D gene TRBD1, 5 bases. The CDR3 totals 15 residues. Germline CDR1 and CDR2: LNHDA and SQIVND (reference sequence). Trimming removed 6 bases at V and 0 bases at J, with 14 bases between. CDR3 residues: CASRITGGMNTEAFF. The CDR3 DNA reads TGTGCCAGTAGGATAACGGGGGGTATGAACACTGAAGCTTTCTTT.

The chain employs TRBV28 and TRBJ2-2, with a weak D call TRBD1 (5 bases). Germline V CDR1 and CDR2: MDHEN, SYDVKM. The V end was cut by 5 bases, the J end by 3 bases, with 10 bases between. The CDR3 runs to 14 residues. The CDR3 nucleotides read TGTGCCAGCAGTGCCACAGGATACACCGGGGAGCTGTTTTTT. This sequence encodes CASSATGYTGELFF.

In this sample, this clone turned up a few times. V and J are TRBV10-3 and TRBJ2-2; 7 bases line up with TRBD1. Germline V gene lookup returns CDR1 ENHRY and CDR2 SYGVKD. This CDR3 has 16 amino acids. V dropped 2 bases and J dropped 4; count of bases not matched to a gene: 7. The CDR3 region is CAISERGGAGTGELFF. The DNA for the CDR3 is TGTGCCATCAGTGAGAGAGGGGGCGCCGGCACCGGGGAGCTGTTTTTT.

The chain combines TRBV7-9 with TRBJ2-2, with 7 bases lining up with TRBD2. The V gene end was trimmed by 7 bases and the J gene end by 5 bases; junction bases not matched to a gene: 7. The germline CDR1 and CDR2 sequences are SEHNR and FQNEAQ (reference sequence). The CDR3 has 14 amino acids. The CDR3 here is CASTYRGGTGELFF. CDR3 DNA: TGTGCCAGCACCTACCGCGGGGGAACCGGGGAGCTGTTTTTT.

The chain recombines TRBV5-1 with TRBJ2-7; possibly TRBD1 for D (6 bases). Germline CDR1 SGHRS, CDR2 YFSETQ. V lost 4 bases, J lost 0 bases, and 17 bases lay in between. The CDR3 consists of 16 residues. The CDR3 loop reads CASSHRAGAFSYEQYF. In DNA, the CDR3 is TGCGCCAGCAGCCATAGGGCAGGGGCCTTCTCCTACGAGCAGTACTTC. The whole variable domain, remainder taken from reference TRBV5-1 and TRBJ2-7, is KAGVTQTPRYLIKTRGQQVTLSCSPISGHRSVSWYQQTPGQGLQFLFEYFSETQRNKGNFPGRFSGRQFSNSRSEMNVSTLELGDSALYLCASSHRAGAFSYEQYFGPGTRLTVT.

V is TRBV5-4 and J is TRBJ2-7; D ambiguous. CDR1 SGHNT and CDR2 YYREEE come from the germline V gene (reference sequence). Trimming stripped 4 bases from V and 5 bases from J, with 16 bases between. The CDR3 is 14 residues long. CDR3 loop: CASSEGLSFDEQYF. CDR3 bases: TGTGCCAGCAGCGAAGGGCTGAGCTTCGACGAGCAGTACTTC.

J is TRBJ2-1 and V is TRBV7-9; a weak D match, TRBD1 (6 bases). Germline CDR1 SEHNR, CDR2 FQNEAQ (reference sequence). CDR3 length: 11 residues. Trimming removed 4 bases at V and 8 bases at J, with 6 bases between. DNA for the CDR3: TGTGCCAGCAGCTGGGGGCATGAGCAGTTCTTC. Residues: CASSWGHEQFF.

This clone was seen once. CDR3 sequence reads: CASSQAQQSTNEKLFF. DNA of the CDR3: TGCGCCAGCAGCCAAGCCCAGCAGTCAACTAATGAAAAACTGTTTTTT. The chain couples TRBV4-1 to TRBJ1-4, with unresolved D. V was pared by 1 base and J by 0 bases, with 9 bases between. The length of the CDR3 is 16 residues. Germline V CDR1 and CDR2: MGHRA, YSYEKL.

A remark on this clone: Compared with germline, one end of the junction differs, possibly owing to a read error. The chain joins TRBV11-2 to TRBJ1-2; D unclear. Germline-derived CDR1 and CDR2 are SGHAT and FQNNGV. The CDR3 contains 12 residues. The CDR3 region has the DNA TGTGCCAGCAGCTTGGGCACCCGCGACCCAAACTTC. This encodes CASSLGTRDPNF.

The chain recombines TRBV7-8 with TRBJ1-1, with a tentative D call TRBD1 (5 bases). This CDR3 region has 15 residues. Germline V gene lookup returns CDR1 SGHVS and CDR2 FQNEAQ. The germline V and J ends were trimmed by 5 bases and 5 bases, with 18 bases remaining between them. The CDR3 is CASSLLGTYGTEAFF. The CDR3 DNA reads as TGTGCCAGCAGCCTTCTCGGGACTTATGGGACTGAAGCTTTCTTT.

V usage is TRBV6-5 and J usage is TRBJ1-4, with unresolved D. The V end lost 4 bases, the J end lost 8 bases, and 14 bases lay between the germline ends. Germline-derived CDR1 and CDR2 are MNHEY and SVGAGI. The CDR3 sequence is 14 residues long. The DNA of the CDR3 is TGTGCCAGCAGTTCGCTTTCAGGAGCCGAAAAACTGTTTTTT. This codes for CASSSLSGAEKLFF.

The J gene is TRBJ2-5, the V gene TRBV13; D may be TRBD2 (7 bases). Germline CDR1 is PRHDT and CDR2 is FYEKMQ (reference sequence). Trimming removed 5 bases at V and 4 bases at J, with 20 bases between. This CDR3 comprises 16 residues. CDR3 sequence reads: CASSPAVGGARETQYF. The DNA for the CDR3 is TGTGCCAGCAGCCCCGCGGTGGGGGGGGCGAGAGAGACCCAGTACTTC.